The present entry profiles one TCR beta chain with its context. The antigen is not known. This entry comes from a study of PD-1 blockade in classical Hodgkin lymphoma. Time point: cycle 4 day 1 (C4D1), after 6 weeks of nivolumab. Each patient experienced a relapse that followed autologous stem cell transplantation, and brentuximab vedotin exposure varied. Points from the study as a whole: Reports indicated that newly diagnosed patients had lower baseline TCR diversity than healthy donors did. Significantly greater TCR diversity emerged by C4D1 in CD4+ cells but not CD8+ cells.

The CDR3 has 14 amino acids. The V end was cut by 0 bases, the J end by 6 bases, with 10 bases between. From germline, CDR1 is SGHRS and CDR2 YFSETQ. Assay used: immunoSEQ multiplex PCR; TCRdb lists only in-frame clones, some missing. The sample records some 39,000 clones, 78% being singletons. This chain links TRBV5-1 with TRBJ1-5; D uncertain. The sequence came from a human donor with classical Hodgkin lymphoma. The sample consisted of peripheral blood mononuclear cells (PBMCs), taken before the fourth cycle of nivolumab. In nucleotides, the CDR3 is TGCGCCAGCAGCTTGGATGAGGGAGTTCAGCCCCAGCATTTT. Translating it yields CASSLDEGVQPQHF. The entire variable domain, with the rest obtained from reference TRBV5-1 and TRBJ1-5, is as follows: KAGVTQTPRYLIKTRGQQVTLSCSPISGHRSVSWYQQTPGQGLQFLFEYFSETQRNKGNFPGRFSGRQFSNSRSEMNVSTLELGDSALYLCASSLDEGVQPQHFGDGTRLSIL.